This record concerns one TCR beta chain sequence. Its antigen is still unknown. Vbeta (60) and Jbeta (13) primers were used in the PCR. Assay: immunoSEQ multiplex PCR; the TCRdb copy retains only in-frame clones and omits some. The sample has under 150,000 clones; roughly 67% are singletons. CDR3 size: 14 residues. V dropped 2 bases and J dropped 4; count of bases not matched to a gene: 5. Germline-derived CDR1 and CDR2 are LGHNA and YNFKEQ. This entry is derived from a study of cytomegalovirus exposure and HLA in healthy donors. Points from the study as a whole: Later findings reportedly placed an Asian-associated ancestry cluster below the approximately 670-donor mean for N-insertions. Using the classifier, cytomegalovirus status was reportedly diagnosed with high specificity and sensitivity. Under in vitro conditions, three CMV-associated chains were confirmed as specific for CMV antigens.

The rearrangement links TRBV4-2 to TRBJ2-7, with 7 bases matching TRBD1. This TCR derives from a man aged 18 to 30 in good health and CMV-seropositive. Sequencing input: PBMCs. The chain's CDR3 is CASSQFSGGYEQYV. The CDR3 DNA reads TGTGCCAGCAGCCAATTTTCAGGGGGATACGAGCAGTACGTC.